Each of the 8 T cell receptor beta chains below was sequenced from the same sample in a study of tumor T cells in aggressive B-cell lymphoma. The protocol was immunoSEQ multiplex PCR, while the TCRdb copy is restricted to in-frame clones and leaves out a portion. The table records 9,000 or so clones, approximately 85% of them present only once. The sequenced sample consisted of tumor tissue. The receptors stem from an adult with diffuse large B cell lymphoma.

V and J are TRBV27 and TRBJ1-1, with unresolved D. This CDR3 is 15 amino acids long. Trimming cost V 0 bases and J 1 base, with 9 bases left between them. Looked up from germline, CDR1 is MNHEY and CDR2 is SMNVEV (reference sequence). Here the CDR3 DNA reads TGTGCCAGCAGTTTATCGCGACACACGAACACTGAAGCTTTCTTT. Encoded protein: CASSLSRHTNTEAFF.

The gene calls are TRBV7-2 and TRBJ2-7; D may be TRBD1 (6 bases). Trimming took 0 bases from V and 0 from J, leaving 12 bases between them. This CDR3 has 16 residues. CDR1 and CDR2 from the germline V gene are SGHTA and FQGNSA. The CDR3: CASSLAGAASSYEQYF. CDR3 in DNA: TGTGCCAGCAGCTTAGCGGGGGCAGCGAGCTCCTACGAGCAGTACTTC. Full variable domain (missing parts from reference TRBV7-2 and TRBJ2-7): GAGVSQSPSNKVTEKGKDVELRCDPISGHTALYWYRQSLGQGLEFLIYFQGNSAPDKSGLPSDRFSAERTGGSVSTLTIQRTQQEDSAVYLCASSLAGAASSYEQYFGPGTRLTVT.

This chain connects TRBV5-1 to TRBJ1-4; 8 nucleotides agree with TRBD1. Germline CDR1 reads SGHRS; CDR2 reads YFSETQ. The J segment lost 5 bases and the V segment lost 0 bases, leaving 3 bases of the junction unmatched. This CDR3 spans 15 amino acids. CDR3 protein: CASSLGRTGNEKLFF. The CDR3 coding sequence is TGCGCCAGCAGCTTGGGCAGGACAGGGAATGAAAAACTGTTTTTT.

The chain couples TRBV7-2 to TRBJ2-7, with 7 bases that match TRBD1. Germline loops: CDR1 SGHTA, CDR2 FQGNSA. V lost 0 bases and J lost 4; bases outside the gene matches: 9. The CDR3 is 16 residues long. The CDR3 spells CASSLAGGQGVYEQYF. The CDR3 DNA reads TGTGCCAGCAGCTTAGCGGGCGGTCAGGGGGTTTACGAGCAGTACTTC.

J is TRBJ2-3 and V is TRBV5-1; D might be TRBD2 (5 bases). V lost 1 base and J 9 bases, leaving 9 bases between the germline ends. Germline values: CDR1 SGHRS, CDR2 YFSETQ. This CDR3 contains 12 residues. DNA for the CDR3: TGCGCCAGCAGCTTGACTAGTGACACGCAGTATTTT. Residues: CASSLTSDTQYF.

Only one count was recorded for this clone. The V call is TRBV6-1, the J call TRBJ2-7; a possible D gene is TRBD1 (6 bases). The CDR3 consists of 16 residues. Germline loops: CDR1 MNHNS, CDR2 SASEGT. The V gene lost 4 bases and the J gene lost 0 bases, with 16 bases spanning the gap. The CDR3 nucleotides read TGTGCCAGCAGTGGTGACAGGCGATTGAGCTCCTACGAGCAGTACTTC. Its translation: CASSGDRRLSSYEQYF.

V gene TRBV30 combines with J gene TRBJ2-2; 10 bases agree with TRBD1. Germline trimming cut 2 bases from V and 6 bases from J; bases unmatched to any gene: 9. The V gene's germline CDR1 is GTSNPN and CDR2 SVGIG (reference sequence). This CDR3 region has 16 residues. The CDR3 region is CAWSRGQGGNSGELFF. In DNA, the CDR3 is TGTGCCTGGAGTCGTGGACAGGGGGGGAATTCCGGGGAGCTGTTTTTT.

The chain recombines TRBV5-8 with TRBJ1-6; TRBD1 matches 7 bases. This CDR3 is 15 amino acids long. V trimming: 0 bases; J trimming: 13 bases; junction bases outside the gene matches: 10. The germline V gene has CDR1 SGHTS and CDR2 YDEGEE. The CDR3 is CASSLVDRPRSPLHF. In nucleotides, the CDR3 is TGTGCCAGCAGCTTGGTGGACAGGCCCCGGTCGCCCCTCCACTTT. The entire variable domain, with the rest obtained from reference TRBV5-8 and TRBJ1-6, is as follows: EAGVTQSPTHLIKTRGQQATLRCSPISGHTSVYWYQQALGLGLQFLLWYDEGEERNRGNFPPRFSGRQFPNYSSELNVNALELEDSALYLCASSLVDRPRSPLHFGNGTRLTVT.